These 14 T cell receptor beta chains were sequenced from one sample in a study of PD-1 blockade in classical Hodgkin lymphoma. Sequencing was performed with immunoSEQ multiplex PCR; in TCRdb, only in-frame clones are kept and a portion is missing. The table shows approximately 90,000 clones, with nearly 85% occurring only once. The time point was: cycle 4 day 1 (C4D1), after five to seven weeks of nivolumab. Every one of the patients relapsed after autologous stem cell transplantation (brentuximab vedotin exposure was variable). Sequenced material: peripheral blood mononuclear cells (PBMCs), taken before the fourth cycle of nivolumab. These receptors were obtained from a human donor with classical Hodgkin lymphoma.

The CDR3, as DNA: TGTGCCAGCAGCTTGGTTGACGAGCAGTACTTC. Its translation: CASSLVDEQYF. The rearrangement joins TRBV5-6 to TRBJ2-7; D gene uncertain. The length of the CDR3 is 11 residues. The germline V and J ends were trimmed by 0 bases and 5 bases, with 3 bases remaining between them. Germline V gives CDR1 SGHDT, CDR2 YYEEEE.

The V and J genes are TRBV10-1 and TRBJ2-7, with D perhaps being TRBD1 or TRBD2 (6 bases each). V was clipped by 6 bases and J by 6 bases, with 15 bases between them. CDR3 size: 13 residues. Germline CDR1 is WNHNN and CDR2 is SYGVQD (reference sequence). CDR3 residues: CASSGGGSGEQYF. The DNA of the CDR3 is TGCGCCAGCAGCGGAGGGGGATCAGGCGAGCAGTACTTC.

The chain has TRBV6-5 and TRBJ2-7, with 7 positions matching TRBD1. V was clipped by 6 bases and J by 0 bases; unmatched bases: 5. CDR1 is MNHEY and CDR2 is SVGAGI in the germline V gene. The CDR3 spans 14 residues. The CDR3 sequence is CASSPRTGSYEQYF. CDR3 nucleotide sequence: TGTGCCAGCAGCCCCCGGACAGGCTCCTACGAGCAGTACTTC.

V and J are TRBV10-1 and TRBJ2-2; 9 positions match TRBD2. J gave up 4 bases and V 4 bases, and 7 bases lay outside the gene matches. Germline CDR1 is WNHNN and CDR2 is SYGVQD (reference sequence). The length of the CDR3 is 16 residues. The CDR3 region has the DNA TGCGCCAGCAGTGCGTCTAGCGGGACCTTCACCGGGGAGCTGTTTTTT. Translated, it gives CASSASSGTFTGELFF.

The V call is TRBV14, the J call TRBJ2-1, with TRBD2 matching over 15 bases. With 4 bases clipped from V and 0 bases from J, the junction kept 7 bases outside the gene matches. This CDR3 spans 19 amino acids. Germline V gene data show CDR1 as SGHDN and CDR2 as FVKESK. DNA for the CDR3: TGTGCCAGCAGCCCAGGGACTAGCGGGAGGAGGAGCTCCTACAATGAGCAGTTCTTC. The encoded protein is CASSPGTSGRRSSYNEQFF.

A single count supports this clone. This rearrangement joins TRBV6-1 to TRBJ2-7; D is unclear. With 2 bases removed from V and 9 bases from J, the gap between germline ends came to 11 bases. From germline, CDR1 is MNHNS and CDR2 SASEGT. This CDR3 has 12 amino acids. The CDR3 nucleotides read TGTGCCAGCAGTGAATTCCCTGGCGGGCAGTACTTC. This sequence encodes CASSEFPGGQYF.

This clone was recorded a few times. V usage is TRBV6-6 and J usage is TRBJ1-1; D might be TRBD1 (6 bases). Germline CDR1 reads MNHNY; CDR2 reads SVGAGI (reference sequence). V was shortened by 2 bases and J by 4 bases, with 11 bases between the two germline ends. This CDR3 is built from 14 residues. The DNA for the CDR3 is TGTGCCAGCAGTTACGGGGGGCTGGGCACTGAAGCTTTCTTT. Its translation: CASSYGGLGTEAFF.

The rearrangement links TRBV4-2 to TRBJ2-2; 7 bases agree with TRBD1. Germline values: CDR1 LGHNA, CDR2 YNFKEQ. This CDR3 has 15 amino acids. J lost 7 bases, V lost 0 bases, and 5 bases had no gene match. The CDR3 loop reads CASSQDAAGGGELFF. The DNA of the CDR3 is TGTGCCAGCAGCCAAGATGCCGCAGGGGGCGGGGAGCTGTTTTTT.

This sequence joins TRBV6-6 and TRBJ1-1; D ambiguous. Trimming removed 0 bases at V and 1 base at J, with 9 bases between. CDR1 and CDR2 (germline): MNHNY, SVGAGI (reference sequence). The CDR3 consists of 15 residues. The CDR3 DNA is TGTGCCAGCAGTTACTCGAGGCAAGGGAACACTGAAGCTTTCTTT. This translates into CASSYSRQGNTEAFF.

The chain joins TRBV5-6 to TRBJ2-7, with TRBD2 matching 9 bases. V lost 4 bases to trimming and J lost 7 bases; unmatched junction nucleotides: 12. Germline loops: CDR1 SGHDT, CDR2 YYEEEE. This CDR3 comprises 15 residues. The CDR3 loop reads CASSLFAGGPREQYF. The CDR3 DNA reads TGTGCCAGCAGCCTTTTTGCGGGAGGGCCCCGAGAGCAGTACTTC.

A single count supports this clone. This sequence joins TRBV19 and TRBJ2-7; D may match TRBD1 or TRBD2 (5 bases each). Germline values: CDR1 LNHDA, CDR2 SQIVND (reference sequence). Trimming left V 1 base short and J 6 bases short, with 16 bases between. The CDR3 loop spans 15 amino acids. CDR3 sequence reads: CASSIGPGPGTEQYF. The CDR3, as DNA: TGTGCCAGTAGTATAGGGCCGGGACCGGGGACCGAGCAGTACTTC.

The gene calls are TRBV7-7 and TRBJ2-7, with 9 bases fitting TRBD1. V shed 4 bases, J shed 2 bases, and the junction held 3 bases outside the gene matches. CDR1 is SSHAT and CDR2 is FNYEAQ in the germline V gene (reference sequence). CDR3 size: 14 residues. This chain's CDR3 is CASSSGTGPYEQYF. CDR3 coding DNA: TGTGCCAGCAGCTCCGGGACAGGGCCCTACGAGCAGTACTTC.

This chain links TRBV7-2 with TRBJ2-1, with 11 bases fitting TRBD2. The CDR3 runs to 18 residues. After removal of 1 base from V and 1 base from J, the junction contained 6 bases not matched to a gene. The germline V gene has CDR1 SGHTA and CDR2 FQGNSA. The CDR3 protein is CASSLVLAGGISYNEQFF. The CDR3 DNA is TGTGCCAGCAGCTTAGTTCTAGCGGGAGGTATTTCCTACAATGAGCAGTTCTTC.

This clone came up once. The chain recombines TRBV19 with TRBJ2-7; 12 bases line up with TRBD2. Germline assignment: CDR1 LNHDA and CDR2 SQIVND (reference sequence). The CDR3 covers 17 residues. Trimming removed 6 bases from V and 3 bases from J; junction bases left unmatched: 12. CDR3 coding DNA: TGTGCCAGTAGCCGATCTAGCGGGAGGGCGGTCAGCTACGAGCAGTACTTC. This encodes CASSRSSGRAVSYEQYF.